This T cell receptor (beta chain) was identified in a study of shared T cell receptors in the human thymus. In germline, CDR1 is SGHAT, CDR2 FQNNGV. The CDR3 has 17 residues. Losses at the gene ends were 4 bases for V and 2 bases for J; bases not matched to a gene: 10. Clones were sequenced by immunoSEQ multiplex PCR, and TCRdb holds only the in-frame ones, with some missing. The sample contains approximately 580,000 clones, 70% to 80% of which appear only once. Separately, the same data were catalogued under a study of human thymus T cells. Turning to that study: It was from resections taken during corrective heart surgery that the thymus tissue came. Related reports documented highly overlapping thymic repertoires among unrelated individuals.

The rearrangement joins TRBV11-2 to TRBJ1-2, with 10 positions matching TRBD1. Sequencing used thymocytes. The sequence derives from a boy younger than two with a congenital heart defect. The CDR3 here is CASSSDDRGQRNYGYTF. The CDR3 nucleotides read TGTGCCAGCAGCTCGGATGACAGGGGGCAAAGGAACTATGGCTACACCTTC.